Listed below are T cell receptor beta chains from one sample, sequenced in a study of blood T cell repertoires in COVID-19. Clones were sequenced by immunoSEQ multiplex PCR, and TCRdb holds only the in-frame ones, with some missing. The repertoire holds about 160,000 clones, with about 85% as singletons. Sequencing used peripheral blood. The receptors were gathered from a man aged 40-50 years with acute or convalescent COVID-19. Both conserved end residues are part of each CDR3. The D gene is left open where the match is weak. Some rows mark clone size as missing; the rest say once, few, many or name a class of expanded clone.

size	V	J	D	DNA	CDR3
NA	TRBV19	TRBJ1-2	NA	TGTGCCATTTCGGACATGAACTATGGCTACACCTTC	CAISDMNYGYTF
NA	TRBV5-4	TRBJ1-6	TRBD1	TGTGCCAGCAGCCCTGACAGGGGCATTTCACCCCTCCACTTT	CASSPDRGISPLHF
NA	TRBV6-5	TRBJ2-7	TRBD1	TGTGCCAGCGGGAAGGGACAGCAAATCTACGAGCAGTACTTC	CASGKGQQIYEQYF
NA	TRBV3-1/TRBV3-2	TRBJ2-1	NA	TGTGCCAGCAGCTCCGTGTGGGAGCGGGAGCAGTTCTTC	CASSSVWEREQFF
NA	TRBV27	TRBJ1-1	NA	TGTGCCAGCAACCAGTTTACAGGGTTGCGCACTGAAGCTTTCTTT	CASNQFTGLRTEAFF
NA	TRBV2	TRBJ2-5	TRBD2	TGTGCCAGCAGTGGAAGTAGCGGGCCTAAAGAGACCCAGTACTTC	CASSGSSGPKETQYF
NA	TRBV11-2	TRBJ2-2	NA	TGTGCCAGCAGCCCCACTGCGACACTCTGGGCCGGGGAGCTGTTTTTT	CASSPTATLWAGELFF
NA	TRBV11-2	TRBJ2-2	NA	TGTGCCAGCAGCTTAGGCAGGATCGCCGGGGAGCTGTTTTTT	CASSLGRIAGELFF
NA	TRBV2	TRBJ1-5	NA	TGTGCCAGCAGTGAAGTGCGGGACGGATCGAGACCCCAGCATTTT	CASSEVRDGSRPQHF
once	TRBV6-5	TRBJ2-3	TRBD1	TGTGCCAGCAGCTCCGGACAGGTTAGCACAGATACGCAGTATTTT	CASSSGQVSTDTQYF
NA	TRBV19	TRBJ1-4	TRBD1	TGTGCCAGTAGTGATCCGGGACAGGGGGACGAAAAACTGTTTTTT	CASSDPGQGDEKLFF
NA	TRBV11-2	TRBJ1-4	TRBD1	TGTGCCAGCAGCAAAACACAGGGGTCGGTGGCTAATGAAAAACTGTTTTTT	CASSKTQGSVANEKLFF
NA	TRBV6-5	TRBJ1-2	NA	TGTGCCAGCAGTTCCTACAGACAGCCCTATGGCTACACCTTC	CASSSYRQPYGYTF
once	TRBV7-3	TRBJ1-3	TRBD1	TGTGCCAGCAGCTTACACAGGGGGCGTCGAAACACCATATATTTT	CASSLHRGRRNTIYF
NA	TRBV19	TRBJ1-2	TRBD1	TGTGCCAGTAGTAGCACAGGGGTAAGCTATGGCTACACCTTC	CASSSTGVSYGYTF
few	TRBV5-6	TRBJ2-7	NA	TGTGCCAGCAGCTTAGCCGGGACTTCGAACGAGCAGTACTTC	CASSLAGTSNEQYF
NA	TRBV7-2	TRBJ2-3	TRBD2	TGTGCCAGCAGCTTTAGAGCGGGGGGGCCTCCAGATACGCAGTATTTT	CASSFRAGGPPDTQYF
NA	TRBV11-2	TRBJ2-2	NA	TGTGCCAGCAGCTTAGAAGGCGGGGCCTTCACCGGGGAGCTGTTTTTT	CASSLEGGAFTGELFF
NA	TRBV6-5	TRBJ1-3	NA	TGTGCCAGCAGTTATCTCCCGTCCTCTGGAAACACCATATATTTT	CASSYLPSSGNTIYF
NA	TRBV2	TRBJ2-2	TRBD1	TGTGCCAGCATTTTTGACAGGGTGGGCACCGGGGAGCTGTTTTTT	CASIFDRVGTGELFF
NA	TRBV3-1/TRBV3-2	TRBJ1-1	TRBD1	TGTGCCAGCAGCCCGGACAGGGGCCCCGCGGTTTGGTCCGGAGCTTTCTTT	CASSPDRGPAVWSGAFF
once	TRBV7-8	TRBJ1-4	TRBD1	TGTGCCAGCAGCTTAGTAGGACAGGGGGATGAAAAACTGTTTTTT	CASSLVGQGDEKLFF
NA	TRBV6-5	TRBJ1-2	TRBD1	TGTGCCAGCAGTCGAGCCGGGACAGGCGATGGCTACACCTTC	CASSRAGTGDGYTF
NA	TRBV6-2/TRBV6-3	TRBJ1-2	NA	TGTGCCAGCAGCGGAAGGGGGTATGGCTATGGCTACACCTTC	CASSGRGYGYGYTF
few	TRBV6-5	TRBJ1-2	TRBD1	TGTGCCAGCAGCGGCAGGGGGCACGGCTACACCTTC	CASSGRGHGYTF